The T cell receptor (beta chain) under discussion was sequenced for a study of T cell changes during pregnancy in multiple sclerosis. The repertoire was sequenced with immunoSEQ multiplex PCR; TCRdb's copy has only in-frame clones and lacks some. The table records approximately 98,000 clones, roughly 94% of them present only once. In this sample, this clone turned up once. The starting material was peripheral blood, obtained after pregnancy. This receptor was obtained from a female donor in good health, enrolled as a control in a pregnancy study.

As DNA, the CDR3 is TGCGCCAGCAGTCACGGACAGGCGGGAGAGACCCAGTACTTC. Encoded protein: CASSHGQAGETQYF. The chain has TRBV10-1 and TRBJ2-5; TRBD1 agrees at 7 bases. Per germline, CDR1 WNHNN and CDR2 SYGVQD (reference sequence). J was trimmed by 4 bases and V by 5 bases; bases with no gene match: 7. The length of the CDR3 is 14 residues.